This TCR beta chain came from a study of shared clonotypes between healthy human individuals. The overall study: Each donor contributed plates that comprised three CD4 naive, three CD4 memory, two CD8 naive and one CD8 memory.

Study-wide results and caveats: What limited the represented genetic and exposure-history diversity was the small number of donors. Among donors, sharing of clonotypes was expected to be affected by sequencing depth.

For every subset, genomic DNA was evenly distributed across several immunoSEQ plates. TCRdb's table, derived via immunoSEQ multiplex PCR, lists solely in-frame clones and lacks some. The table records 780,000 or so clones, roughly 72% of them present only once. The CDR3 contains 13 residues. CDR1 is MNHNY and CDR2 is SVGAGI in the germline V gene (reference sequence). The ends were cut back, 0 bases at V and 7 bases at J, with 6 bases in the middle. As concerns this clone: What it binds is unknown. Other DNA sequences from this sample encode an identical CDR3 as well.

The chain couples TRBV6-6 to TRBJ2-2; D gene uncertain. Sequencing was done on a sample of memory CD4+ T cells sorted from blood. The subset was: CD45RA-negative fraction. This TCR was recovered from a woman in her twenties or thirties in good health. The CDR3 reads CASSYSFRGELFF. The CDR3 DNA follows: TGTGCCAGCAGTTACTCTTTTCGCGGGGAGCTGTTTTTT.